The clone carrying this T cell receptor (beta chain) was observed a few times. Its antigen is as yet unknown. The germline CDR1 and CDR2 sequences are DFQATT and SNEGSKA (reference sequence). This CDR3 has 18 amino acids. The sample belongs to a study of T-cell reconstitution after alpha-beta-depleted transplantation in children. Whole-study findings and limits: Most T-cell counts and diversity one year after the transplant came from T cells that were newly produced.

Unique molecular identifiers featured in how the TCRbeta library was prepared. MiXCR was run by TCRdb on the PCR reads, yielding one entry per CDR3 protein. The sample consists of fewer than 550,000 distinct CDR3 sequences, roughly 11% of them appearing once. Sample: PBMCs, mostly from graft donor cells, taken 180 days after TCRalphabeta/CD19-depleted stem cell transplant. This chain connects TRBV20-1 to TRBJ2-5, with 13 bases fitting TRBD2. The sequence derives from a female patient younger than 10 who had a stem cell transplant for aplastic anemia, so the T cells may come from the graft donor. The CDR3 region is CSAPAPGLAGFDQETQYF. CDR3 sequence (DNA): TGCAGCGCCCCCGCTCCGGGACTAGCGGGATTCGACCAAGAGACCCAGTACTTC.